The source of this T cell receptor (beta chain) is a study of blood T cell repertoires in COVID-19. Study as a whole: Acute and convalescent COVID-19 samples came from the United States, Italy and Spain.

Germline CDR1 and CDR2: SEHNR and FQNEAQ (reference sequence). The CDR3 has 12 amino acids. V shed 8 bases and J shed 5 bases, with 9 bases lying between them. Repertoires were generated with immunoSEQ multiplex PCR, while TCRdb's copy carries only in-frame clones and drops some. Among around 280,000 clones listed, around 88% were seen once. The V and J genes are TRBV7-9 and TRBJ2-2, with unresolved D. This sequence was found in a woman aged 40 to 50 who had recovered from COVID-19. The source material was PBMCs or T cells enriched from blood (not recorded which). This CDR3 reads CASGPETGELFF. In DNA form, the CDR3 reads TGTGCCAGCGGCCCGGAGACCGGGGAGCTGTTTTTT. Supplemented by reference TRBV7-9 and TRBJ2-2, the full variable domain reads DTGVSQNPRHKITKRGQNVTFRCDPISEHNRLYWYRQTLGQGPEFLTYFQNEAQLEKSRLLSDRFSAERPKGSFSTLEIQRTEQGDSAMYLCASGPETGELFFGEGSRLTVL.